This TCR beta chain is from a study of blood T cell repertoires in COVID-19. In the study overall: Acute and convalescent COVID-19 specimens originated in the United States, Italy and Spain. T cells, B-cell-depleted T cells, or PBMCs supplied cDNA or gDNA.

How the authors handled the data: Reference gene primers were amplified, and this amplification served to estimate nucleated cell counts. Some clones are missing from TCRdb's copy, which holds only in-frame ones; the method was immunoSEQ multiplex PCR. D and trimming come from the DNA, and the V and J calls and clone size come from that table. The sample has about 8,300 clones; about 88% are singletons. This clone appeared a single time. Trimming cost V 4 bases and J 1 base; bases outside gene matches: 7. There are 17 residues in the CDR3. Per germline, CDR1 SGDLS and CDR2 YYNGEE. The chain employs TRBV9 and TRBJ2-3; 12 nucleotides match TRBD2. The sequencing input was peripheral blood. The clonotype was recovered from a human donor with active COVID-19. The donor label of this sample is uncertain. CDR3 sequence: CASSFWTSGMGTDTQYF. The CDR3 DNA sequence: TGTGCCAGCAGCTTCTGGACTAGCGGGATGGGCACAGATACGCAGTATTTT. Together with reference TRBV9 and TRBJ2-3, the CDR3 gives the full variable domain: DSGVTQTPKHLITATGQRVTLRCSPRSGDLSVYWYQQSLDQGLQFLIQYYNGEERAKGNILERFSAQQFPDLHSELNLSSLELGDSALYFCASSFWTSGMGTDTQYFGPGTRLTVL.